The next 11 T cell receptor beta chains were all read from a single sample in a study of shared clonotypes between healthy human individuals. The protocol was immunoSEQ multiplex PCR, while the TCRdb copy is restricted to in-frame clones and leaves out a portion. The table includes a few million clones, approximately 95% detected once. The sequencing input was naive CD4+ T cells from PBMCs. Subset specified: CD45RA+ positively selected. All receptors come from a man younger than 30 in good health. Some clones in this sample may be carry-over from other donors' samples.

V and J are TRBV11-3 and TRBJ1-4, with 7 bases fitting TRBD1. CDR3 length: 18 residues. Germline V CDR1 and CDR2: SGHNT, YENEEA. V shed 0 bases, J shed 4 bases, and the junction held 11 bases outside the gene matches. CDR3 coding DNA: TGTGCCAGCAGCTTAGATGATTCGGAGACAGGGCTTAATGAAAAACTGTTTTTT. Translation gives CASSLDDSETGLNEKLFF.

The chain employs TRBV5-6 and TRBJ2-1; no clear D. V lost 6 bases and J 0 bases, leaving 16 bases between the germline ends. Looked up from germline, CDR1 is SGHDT and CDR2 is YYEEEE. This CDR3 contains 16 residues. The CDR3 here is CASTRWRLLSYNEQFF. CDR3 DNA sequence: TGTGCCAGCACCCGCTGGAGACTCCTCTCCTACAATGAGCAGTTCTTC.

For this clone: Within the sample, other DNA sequences also encode this same CDR3. V is TRBV7-3 and J is TRBJ2-2; D ambiguous. The CDR3 is made up of 16 amino acids. Germline assignment: CDR1 SGHTA and CDR2 FQGTGA. Trimming stripped 1 base from V and 0 bases from J, with 9 bases between. This CDR3 reads CASSLIASSNTGELFF. In DNA form, the CDR3 reads TGTGCCAGCAGCTTAATAGCCTCCTCGAACACCGGGGAGCTGTTTTTT.

This chain connects TRBV4-3 to TRBJ2-3; TRBD1 or TRBD2 may be the D gene (5 bases each). V was trimmed by 0 bases and J by 7 bases, leaving 17 bases between them. The germline CDR1 and CDR2 sequences are LGHNA and YSLEER. The CDR3 has 16 residues. The CDR3 DNA sequence: TGCGCCAGCAGCCAAGATTGGGCAGGGAGCATCCATACGCAGTATTTT. Its translation: CASSQDWAGSIHTQYF.

The V call is TRBV5-4, the J call TRBJ2-2, with TRBD2 matching 8 bases. V shed 0 bases and J 4 bases; nucleotides not matched to a gene: 8. In germline, CDR1 is SGHNT, CDR2 YYREEE (reference sequence). The CDR3 consists of 17 residues. CDR3 DNA sequence: TGTGCCAGCAGCTTGGGTGGCTTAGCGGGAATCACCGGGGAGCTGTTTTTT. Translation gives CASSLGGLAGITGELFF.

The V call is TRBV11-2, the J call TRBJ1-5; the D is unclear. Between the trimmed V and J ends, which lost 0 bases and 4 bases, there was a span of 7 bases. This CDR3 region has 14 residues. Germline V lookup: CDR1 SGHAT, CDR2 FQNNGV. The CDR3 nucleotides are TGTGCCAGCAGCTTAGAGGCCTGGAATCAGCCCCAGCATTTT. It yields the protein CASSLEAWNQPQHF.

The rearrangement uses TRBV13 and TRBJ2-1, with 7 nucleotides matching TRBD2. The germline V gene encodes CDR1 PRHDT and CDR2 FYEKMQ (reference sequence). This CDR3 contains 13 residues. V gave up 5 bases and J gave up 5 bases; unmatched junction bases: 3. As DNA, the CDR3 is TGTGCCAGCAGCAGGACTAGAAACAATGAGCAGTTCTTC. Translated, it gives CASSRTRNNEQFF.

This sequence joins TRBV10-2 and TRBJ2-6, with D possibly matching TRBD1 (6 bases). The germline V gene has CDR1 WSHSY and CDR2 SAAADI. Trimming removed 2 bases from V and 4 bases from J, with 12 bases in between. CDR3 length equals 16 residues. In nucleotides, the CDR3 is TGCGCCAGCAGTGAGAGGGGGAAACCCGGGGCCAACGTCCTGACTTTC. Translating gives CASSERGKPGANVLTF.

The chain employs TRBV2 and TRBJ2-3; either TRBD1 or TRBD2 may supply D (7 bases each). The germline V gene has CDR1 SNHLY and CDR2 FYNNEI. Trimming shortened V by 5 bases and J by 5 bases, and 11 bases separated the two germline ends. CDR3 length: 13 amino acids. CDR3: CASSSGGEDTQYF. The CDR3 DNA is TGTGCCAGCAGTTCAGGGGGGGAAGATACGCAGTATTTT.

The J gene is TRBJ1-4, the V gene TRBV19, with TRBD1 matching 8 bases. The germline V gene encodes CDR1 LNHDA and CDR2 SQIVND (reference sequence). This CDR3 has 16 amino acids. V shed 4 bases, J shed 2 bases, and the junction held 6 bases outside the gene matches. This CDR3 is CASSRPGGRTNEKLFF. The DNA for the CDR3 is TGTGCCAGTAGTAGACCAGGGGGCCGCACTAATGAAAAACTGTTTTTT.

The count of this clone is one. Other DNA sequences in the sample encode the same CDR3. The rearrangement joins TRBV18 to TRBJ2-7, with D possibly being TRBD1 (6 bases). Germline V CDR1 and CDR2: KGHSH, LQKENI. The CDR3 runs 14 residues. V dropped 3 bases and J dropped 2 bases, with 11 bases sitting between them. Here the CDR3 reads CASSPPTGAYEQYF. DNA of the CDR3: TGTGCCAGCTCACCTCCGACAGGCGCCTACGAGCAGTACTTC.